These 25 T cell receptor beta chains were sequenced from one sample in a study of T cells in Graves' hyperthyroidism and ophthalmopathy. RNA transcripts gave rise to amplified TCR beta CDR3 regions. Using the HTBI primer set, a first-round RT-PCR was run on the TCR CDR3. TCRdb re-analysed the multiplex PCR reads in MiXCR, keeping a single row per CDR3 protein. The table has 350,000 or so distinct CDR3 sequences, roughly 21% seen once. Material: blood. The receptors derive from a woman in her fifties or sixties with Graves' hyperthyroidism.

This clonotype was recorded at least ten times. The CDR3 sequence: CASSLPQVMNTEAFF. As DNA, the CDR3 is TGTGCCAGCAGTTTACCCCAGGTAATGAACACTGAAGCTTTCTTT. The chain recombines TRBV28 with TRBJ1-1, with D uncertain. Germline V gene sequence: CDR1 MDHEN, CDR2 SYDVKM. The CDR3 sequence is 15 residues long. The germline V and J ends were trimmed by 2 bases and 0 bases, with 10 bases remaining between them.

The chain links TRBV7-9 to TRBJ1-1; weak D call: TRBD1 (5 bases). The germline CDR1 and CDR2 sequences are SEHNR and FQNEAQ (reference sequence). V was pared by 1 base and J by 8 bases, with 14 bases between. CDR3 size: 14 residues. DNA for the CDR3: TGTGCCAGCAGCTTAGATGAGGGGATAGGAGAAGCTTTCTTT. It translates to CASSLDEGIGEAFF.

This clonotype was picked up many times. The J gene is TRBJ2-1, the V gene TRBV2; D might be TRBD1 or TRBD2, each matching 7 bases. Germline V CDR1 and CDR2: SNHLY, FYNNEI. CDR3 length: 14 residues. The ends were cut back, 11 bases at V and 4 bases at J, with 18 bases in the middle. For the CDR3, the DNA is TGTGCCCAGGGGGGGGCTAGCGGATACAATGAGCAGTTCTTC. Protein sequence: CAQGGASGYNEQFF.

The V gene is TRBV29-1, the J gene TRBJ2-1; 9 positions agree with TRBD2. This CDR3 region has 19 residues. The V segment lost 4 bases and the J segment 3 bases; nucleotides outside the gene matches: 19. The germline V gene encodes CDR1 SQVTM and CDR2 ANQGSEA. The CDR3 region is CSVAGLAQNIGRFYNEQFF. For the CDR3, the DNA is TGCAGCGTTGCCGGACTAGCGCAAAATATCGGTAGGTTCTACAATGAGCAGTTCTTC.

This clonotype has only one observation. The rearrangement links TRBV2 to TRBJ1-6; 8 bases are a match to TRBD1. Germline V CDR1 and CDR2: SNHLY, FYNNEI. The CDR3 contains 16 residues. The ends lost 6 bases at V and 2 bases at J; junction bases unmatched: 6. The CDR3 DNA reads TGTGCCAGCAGGGGACAGGCGACTACCTATAATTCACCCCTCCACTTT. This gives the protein CASRGQATTYNSPLHF. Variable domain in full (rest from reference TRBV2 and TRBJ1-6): EPEVTQTPSHQVTQMGQEVILRCVPISNHLYFYWYRQILGQKVEFLVSFYNNEISEKSEIFDDQFSVERPDGSNFTLKIRSTKLEDSAMYFCASRGQATTYNSPLHFGNGTRLTVT.

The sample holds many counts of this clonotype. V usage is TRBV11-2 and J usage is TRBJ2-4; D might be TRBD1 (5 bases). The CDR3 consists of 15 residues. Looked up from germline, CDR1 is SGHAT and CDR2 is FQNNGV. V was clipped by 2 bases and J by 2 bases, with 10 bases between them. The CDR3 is CASSLSDSSKNIQYF. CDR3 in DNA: TGTGCCAGCAGCTTATCTGACAGTTCCAAAAACATTCAGTACTTC. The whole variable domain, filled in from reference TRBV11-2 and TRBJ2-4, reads EAGVAQSPRYKIIEKRQSVAFWCNPISGHATLYWYQQILGQGPKLLIQFQNNGVVDDSQLPKDRFSAERLKGVDSTLKIQPAKLEDSAVYLCASSLSDSSKNIQYFGAGTRLSVL.

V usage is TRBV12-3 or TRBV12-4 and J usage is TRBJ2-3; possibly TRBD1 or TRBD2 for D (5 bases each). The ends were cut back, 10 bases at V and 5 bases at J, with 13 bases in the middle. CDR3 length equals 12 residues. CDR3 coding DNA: TGTGCCACCACCAATGGGGGAGATACGCAGTATTTT. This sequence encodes CATTNGGDTQYF.

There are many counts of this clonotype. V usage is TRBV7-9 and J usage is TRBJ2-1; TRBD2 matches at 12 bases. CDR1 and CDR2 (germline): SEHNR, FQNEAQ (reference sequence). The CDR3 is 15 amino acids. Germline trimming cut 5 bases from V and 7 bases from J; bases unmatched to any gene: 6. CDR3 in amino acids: CASSATSGRWNEQFF. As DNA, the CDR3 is TGTGCCAGCAGCGCGACTAGCGGGAGATGGAATGAGCAGTTCTTC.

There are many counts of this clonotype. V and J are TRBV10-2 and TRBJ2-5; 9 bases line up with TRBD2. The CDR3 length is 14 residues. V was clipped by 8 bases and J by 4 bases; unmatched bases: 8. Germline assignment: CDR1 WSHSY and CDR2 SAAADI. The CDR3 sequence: CASRRGGALETQYF. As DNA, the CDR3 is TGCGCCAGCCGTCGCGGGGGGGCCTTAGAGACCCAGTACTTC.

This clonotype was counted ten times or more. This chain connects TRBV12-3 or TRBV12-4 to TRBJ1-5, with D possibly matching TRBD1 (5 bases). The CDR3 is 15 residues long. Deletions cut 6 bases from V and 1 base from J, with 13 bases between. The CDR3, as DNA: TGTGCCAGCAGCACGCAAACAGGAAGCAATCAGCCCCAGCATTTT. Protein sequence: CASSTQTGSNQPQHF.

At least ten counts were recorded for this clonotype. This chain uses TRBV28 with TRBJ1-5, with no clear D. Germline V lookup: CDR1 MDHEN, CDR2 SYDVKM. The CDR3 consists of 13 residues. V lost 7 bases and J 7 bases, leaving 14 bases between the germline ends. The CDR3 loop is CASTPAGSQPQHF. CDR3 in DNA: TGTGCCAGCACCCCGGCGGGGAGCCAGCCCCAGCATTTT.

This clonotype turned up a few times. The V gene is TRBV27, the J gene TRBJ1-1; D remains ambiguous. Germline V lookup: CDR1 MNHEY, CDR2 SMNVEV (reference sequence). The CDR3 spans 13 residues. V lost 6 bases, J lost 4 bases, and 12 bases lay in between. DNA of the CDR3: TGTGCCAGCAGCCGAGGGTTTTCCACTGAAGCTTTCTTT. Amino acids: CASSRGFSTEAFF.

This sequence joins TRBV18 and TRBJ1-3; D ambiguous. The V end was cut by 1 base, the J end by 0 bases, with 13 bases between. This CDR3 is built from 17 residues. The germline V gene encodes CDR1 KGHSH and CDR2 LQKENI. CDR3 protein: CASSPLGTEGSGNTIYF. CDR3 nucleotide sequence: TGTGCCAGCTCACCACTTGGAACGGAGGGCTCTGGAAACACCATATATTTT.

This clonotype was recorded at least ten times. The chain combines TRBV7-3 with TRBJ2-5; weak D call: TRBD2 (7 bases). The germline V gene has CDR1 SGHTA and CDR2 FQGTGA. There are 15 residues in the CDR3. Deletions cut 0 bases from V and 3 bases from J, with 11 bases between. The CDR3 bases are TGTGCCAGCAGCTTAACGGCGGGGGCGGAAGAGACCCAGTACTTC. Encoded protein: CASSLTAGAEETQYF.

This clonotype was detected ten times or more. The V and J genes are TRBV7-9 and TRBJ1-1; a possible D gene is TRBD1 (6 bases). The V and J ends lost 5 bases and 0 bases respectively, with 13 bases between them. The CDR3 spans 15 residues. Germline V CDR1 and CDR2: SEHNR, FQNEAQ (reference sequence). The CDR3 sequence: CASSEWTEMNTEAFF. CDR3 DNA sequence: TGTGCCAGCAGCGAATGGACAGAGATGAACACTGAAGCTTTCTTT.

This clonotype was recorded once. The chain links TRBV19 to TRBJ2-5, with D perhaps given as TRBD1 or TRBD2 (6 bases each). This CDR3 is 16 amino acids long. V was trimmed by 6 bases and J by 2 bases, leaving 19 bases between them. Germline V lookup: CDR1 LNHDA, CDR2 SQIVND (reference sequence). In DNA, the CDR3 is TGTGCCAGTAGCTCCTTGCGGGACACCCAACAAGAGACCCAGTACTTC. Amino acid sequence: CASSSLRDTQQETQYF.

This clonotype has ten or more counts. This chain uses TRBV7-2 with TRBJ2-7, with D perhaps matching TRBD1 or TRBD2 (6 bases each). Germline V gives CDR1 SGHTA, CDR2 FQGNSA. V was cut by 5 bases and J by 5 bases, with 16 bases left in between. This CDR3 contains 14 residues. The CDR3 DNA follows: TGTGCCAGCAGCCTCATGCAGGGGAGGAACGAGCAGTACTTC. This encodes CASSLMQGRNEQYF.

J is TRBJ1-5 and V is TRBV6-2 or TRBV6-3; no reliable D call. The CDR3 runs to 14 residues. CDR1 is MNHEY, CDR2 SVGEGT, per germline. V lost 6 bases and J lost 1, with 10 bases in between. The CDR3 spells CASRGKGSNQPQHF. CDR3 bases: TGTGCCAGCAGGGGGAAGGGAAGCAATCAGCCCCAGCATTTT.

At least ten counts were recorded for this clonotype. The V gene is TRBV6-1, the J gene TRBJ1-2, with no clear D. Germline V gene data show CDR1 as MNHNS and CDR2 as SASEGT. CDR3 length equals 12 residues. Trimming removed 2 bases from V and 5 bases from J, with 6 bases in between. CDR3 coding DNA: TGTGCCAGCAGTGAAAGCATATATGGCTACACCTTC. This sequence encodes CASSESIYGYTF.

The CDR3 DNA reads as TGTGCCTGGAGGACTGGACAGGGGACTGAAAAACTGTTTTTT. It yields the protein CAWRTGQGTEKLFF. The V and J genes are TRBV30 and TRBJ1-4; 9 bases align to TRBD1. The CDR3 totals 14 residues. Germline assignment: CDR1 GTSNPN and CDR2 SVGIG (reference sequence). With V trimmed by 3 bases and J by 7 bases, 6 bases remained unmatched.

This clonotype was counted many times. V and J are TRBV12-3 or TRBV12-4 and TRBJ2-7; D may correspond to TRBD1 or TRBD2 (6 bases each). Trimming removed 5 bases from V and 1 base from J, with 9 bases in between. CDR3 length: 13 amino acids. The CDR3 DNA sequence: TGTGCCAGCAGTCGAGGGGGGTCCTACGAGCAGTACTTC. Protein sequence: CASSRGGSYEQYF.

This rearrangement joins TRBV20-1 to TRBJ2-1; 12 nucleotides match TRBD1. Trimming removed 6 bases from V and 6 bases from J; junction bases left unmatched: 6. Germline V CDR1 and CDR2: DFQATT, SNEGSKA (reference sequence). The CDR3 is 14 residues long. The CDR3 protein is CSAAGQGASNEQFF. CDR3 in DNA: TGCAGTGCGGCGGGACAGGGGGCCTCCAATGAGCAGTTCTTC.

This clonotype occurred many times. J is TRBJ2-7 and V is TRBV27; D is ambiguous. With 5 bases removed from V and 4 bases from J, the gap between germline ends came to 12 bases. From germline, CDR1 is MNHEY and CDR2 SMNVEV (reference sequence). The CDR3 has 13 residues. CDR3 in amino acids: CASSLTQAYEQYF. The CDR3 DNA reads TGTGCCAGCAGTCTAACCCAAGCGTACGAGCAGTACTTC.

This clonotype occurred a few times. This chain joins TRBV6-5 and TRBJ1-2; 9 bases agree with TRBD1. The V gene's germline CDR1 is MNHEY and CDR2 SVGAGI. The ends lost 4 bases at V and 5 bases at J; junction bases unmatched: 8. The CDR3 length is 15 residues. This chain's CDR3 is CASSSGTGLGYGYTF. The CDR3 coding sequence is TGTGCCAGCAGTTCCGGGACAGGGTTGGGATATGGCTACACCTTC.

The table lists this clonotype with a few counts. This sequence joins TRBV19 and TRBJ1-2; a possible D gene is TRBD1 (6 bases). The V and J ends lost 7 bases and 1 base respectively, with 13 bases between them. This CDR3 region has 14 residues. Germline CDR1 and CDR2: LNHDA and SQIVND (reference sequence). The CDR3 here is CASKRDTVNYGYTF. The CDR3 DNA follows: TGTGCCAGTAAACGGGACACAGTTAACTATGGCTACACCTTC. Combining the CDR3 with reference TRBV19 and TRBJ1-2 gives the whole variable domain DGGITQSPKYLFRKEGQNVTLSCEQNLNHDAMYWYRQDPGQGLRLIYYSQIVNDFQKGDIAEGYSVSREKKESFPLTVTSAQKNPTAFYLCASKRDTVNYGYTFGSGTRLTVV.